The next 25 T cell receptor beta chains were all read from a single sample in a study of Graves' ophthalmopathy and Graves' hyperthyroidism. RNA transcripts were the source from which TCR beta CDR3 regions were amplified. An initial RT-PCR round employing HTBI primers preceded a second-round multiplex PCR. TCRdb called the multiplex PCR reads again in MiXCR, with one record for every CDR3 protein. The data contain around 670,000 distinct CDR3 sequences, 35% to 50% of them singletons. Sequencing was carried out using peripheral blood. These receptors were collected from an adult man with Graves' ophthalmopathy.

This clonotype appeared a few times. The rearrangement links TRBV12-5 to TRBJ2-5; D gene unclear. In germline, CDR1 is LGHNT, CDR2 FRNRAP. Trimming took off 2 bases at V and 2 bases at J, with 6 bases between the two ends. The length of the CDR3 is 13 residues. CDR3 nucleotides: TGTGCTAGTGGTTTGACTACTCAAGAGACCCAGTACTTC. This codes for CASGLTTQETQYF.

Comment on this clonotype: This clone may be a read error of a much larger clone one base away. This chain uses TRBV10-3 with TRBJ1-6, with D hard to call. CDR1 and CDR2 from the germline V gene are ENHRY and SYGVKD. V was shortened by 6 bases and J by 10 bases, with 13 bases between the two germline ends. The CDR3 extends over 13 amino acids. The CDR3 protein is CAIRSGNQSPLHF. CDR3 DNA sequence: TGTGCCATCAGATCGGGGAACCAATCACCCCTCCACTTT.

V usage is TRBV13 and J usage is TRBJ2-5, with TRBD1 identical over 8 bases. Germline trimming cut 3 bases from V and 5 bases from J; bases unmatched to any gene: 8. The CDR3 is 15 amino acids. Germline V gene data show CDR1 as PRHDT and CDR2 as FYEKMQ (reference sequence). CDR3: CASSLRQGRMETQYF. For the CDR3, the DNA is TGTGCCAGCAGCTTGAGACAGGGGAGAATGGAGACCCAGTACTTC.

This chain connects TRBV19 to TRBJ2-5; D unresolved. Trimming cost V 6 bases and J 1 base, with 12 bases left between them. The CDR3 runs to 14 residues. Germline V CDR1 and CDR2: LNHDA, SQIVND (reference sequence). Here the CDR3 DNA reads TGTGCCAGTAGGGGAAGGCTAATCCAAGAGACCCAGTACTTC. This codes for CASRGRLIQETQYF.

This sequence joins TRBV19 and TRBJ2-7, with 7 nucleotides matching TRBD2. The germline CDR1 and CDR2 sequences are LNHDA and SQIVND (reference sequence). With V trimmed by 5 bases and J by 3 bases, 10 bases remained unmatched. CDR3 length: 15 amino acids. The CDR3 is CASSPTSSPYYEQYF. The CDR3 nucleotides are TGTGCCAGTAGTCCGACTAGCTCCCCCTACTACGAGCAGTACTTC.

This clonotype was counted only a few times. The chain recombines TRBV4-3 with TRBJ2-7; 9 bases fit TRBD2. Germline loops: CDR1 LGHNA, CDR2 YSLEER. Germline trimming cut 3 bases from V and 2 bases from J; bases unmatched to any gene: 5. CDR3 length: 15 amino acids. CDR3 sequence reads: CASSQGLALTYEQYF. Here the CDR3 DNA reads TGCGCCAGCAGCCAGGGACTAGCCTTAACCTACGAGCAGTACTTC.

This chain links TRBV3-1 with TRBJ1-6; 8 positions agree with TRBD1. This CDR3 comprises 14 residues. V shed 3 bases, J shed 7 bases, and the junction held 2 bases outside the gene matches. CDR1 and CDR2 (germline): LGHDT, YNNKEL (reference sequence). The CDR3 region is CASSQTGENSPLHF. The CDR3 bases are TGTGCCAGCAGCCAGACAGGGGAGAATTCACCCCTCCACTTT.

There are a few counts of this clonotype. The chain links TRBV4-1 to TRBJ1-6; 7 bases fit TRBD1. Looked up from germline, CDR1 is MGHRA and CDR2 is YSYEKL. This CDR3 spans 16 amino acids. J was trimmed by 9 bases and V by 1 base; bases with no gene match: 9. CDR3 bases: TGCGCCAGCAGCCAAGGTCCGGGACAGTCTAGTTCACCCCTCCACTTT. Encoded protein: CASSQGPGQSSSPLHF.

This clonotype was seen many times. This chain joins TRBV2 and TRBJ2-7, with TRBD2 identical over 9 bases. Germline V CDR1 and CDR2: SNHLY, FYNNEI. V trimming: 2 bases; J trimming: 6 bases; junction bases outside the gene matches: 8. The CDR3 sequence is 15 residues long. The CDR3 region has the DNA TGTGCCAGCAGTGAACTTCGCGGGAGGGATCTCGAGCAGTACTTC. This sequence encodes CASSELRGRDLEQYF.

This clonotype was observed at least ten times. The rearrangement joins TRBV4-1 to TRBJ2-5; 9 bases fit TRBD1. The germline V gene encodes CDR1 MGHRA and CDR2 YSYEKL. V was pared by 1 base and J by 3 bases, with 3 bases of the junction left unmatched. CDR3 length: 15 residues. The CDR3, as DNA: TGCGCCAGCAGCCAAGGGACAGGGGTCGAAGAGACCCAGTACTTC. Translated, it gives CASSQGTGVEETQYF.

This clonotype occurred a few times. The chain uses TRBV19 and TRBJ2-5; 10 bases line up with TRBD2. After removal of 6 bases from V and 0 bases from J, the junction contained 7 bases not matched to a gene. This CDR3 spans 16 amino acids. The germline V gene has CDR1 LNHDA and CDR2 SQIVND (reference sequence). Here the CDR3 DNA reads TGTGCCAGTAGCGCCGGACTAGCGGTGTACCAAGAGACCCAGTACTTC. It is translated as CASSAGLAVYQETQYF.

The V call is TRBV7-8, the J call TRBJ2-5; D may be TRBD2 (5 bases). CDR1 and CDR2 from the germline V gene are SGHVS and FQNEAQ. This CDR3 has 14 amino acids. V was shortened by 6 bases and J by 11 bases, with 22 bases between the two germline ends. The CDR3 region is CASSTLEDTDTQYF. The CDR3 DNA reads TGTGCCAGCAGTACACTAGAGGATACAGATACGCAGTACTTC.

This rearrangement joins TRBV7-9 to TRBJ1-4; TRBD1 matches 7 bases. The trim removed 6 bases at V and 7 bases at J, leaving 5 bases unmatched. From germline, CDR1 is SEHNR and CDR2 FQNEAQ (reference sequence). The CDR3 is 13 residues long. In DNA form, the CDR3 reads TGTGCCAGCAGAGGGGGCGCCGGTGAAAAACTGTTTTTT. Amino acids: CASRGGAGEKLFF.

On this clonotype itself: This could be a read error, since a much larger clone is one nucleotide away. The V and J genes are TRBV10-3 and TRBJ2-7; 9 bases are shared with TRBD1. In germline, CDR1 is ENHRY, CDR2 SYGVKD. V gave up 11 bases and J gave up 1 base; unmatched junction bases: 9. The CDR3 loop spans 14 amino acids. CDR3: CAAKEGTGSYEQYF. Here the CDR3 DNA reads TGTGCCGCAAAAGAGGGGACAGGGTCCTACGAGCAGTACTTC.

The chain recombines TRBV5-4 with TRBJ2-7, with D possibly TRBD2 on 6 matching bases. The CDR3 is 14 residues long. V was shortened by 6 bases and J by 0 bases, with 13 bases between the two germline ends. Per germline, CDR1 SGHNT and CDR2 YYREEE (reference sequence). CDR3: CASTASEGSYEQYF. CDR3 in DNA: TGTGCCAGCACGGCTAGCGAGGGCTCCTACGAGCAGTACTTC. Filled out from reference TRBV5-4 and TRBJ2-7, the complete variable domain reads ETGVTQSPTHLIKTRGQQVTLRCSSQSGHNTVSWYQQALGQGPQFIFQYYREEENGRGNFPPRFSGLQFPNYSSELNVNALELDDSALYLCASTASEGSYEQYFGPGTRLTVT.

This clonotype appeared a few times. Here the CDR3 reads CASSVQFGTEAFF. The CDR3 nucleotides are TGTGCCAGCAGCGTCCAGTTCGGGACTGAAGCTTTCTTT. This chain links TRBV7-9 with TRBJ1-1; D gene ambiguous. Germline CDR1 and CDR2: SEHNR and FQNEAQ (reference sequence). V lost 5 bases to trimming and J lost 5 bases, with 12 bases between them. The CDR3 runs to 13 residues.

The sample holds many counts of this clonotype. The CDR3 DNA reads TGTGCCAGCAGCTTCTTCGGGACTAAAGGCGAGCAGTACTTC. It codes for CASSFFGTKGEQYF. This sequence joins TRBV7-9 and TRBJ2-7; 7 bases fit TRBD2. The V gene end was trimmed by 3 bases and the J gene end by 6 bases; junction bases not matched to a gene: 8. Germline CDR1 and CDR2: SEHNR and FQNEAQ (reference sequence). The CDR3 consists of 14 residues.

The CDR3 reads CASSQDGGRTEAFF. The CDR3 nucleotides are TGCGCCAGCAGCCAAGATGGGGGGCGCACTGAAGCTTTCTTT. V usage is TRBV4-1 and J usage is TRBJ1-1; TRBD1 is a possible D gene (6 bases). Per germline, CDR1 MGHRA and CDR2 YSYEKL. V lost 0 bases to trimming and J lost 4 bases, with 9 bases between them. This CDR3 region has 14 residues.

This clonotype was counted at least ten times. The gene calls are TRBV7-6 and TRBJ1-4; no clear D. Germline V gene data show CDR1 as SGHVS and CDR2 as FNYEAQ. This CDR3 spans 13 amino acids. Trimming removed 5 bases at V and 5 bases at J, with 9 bases between. In DNA, the CDR3 is TGTGCCAGCAGCCGCGGGTTAAATGAAAAACTGTTTTTT. The encoded protein is CASSRGLNEKLFF. The full variable domain, its missing parts supplied by reference TRBV7-6 and TRBJ1-4, is GAGVSQSPRYKVTKRGQDVALRCDPISGHVSLYWYRQALGQGPEFLTYFNYEAQQDKSGLPNDRFSAERPEGSISTLTIQRTEQRDSAMYRCASSRGLNEKLFFGSGTQLSVL.

This clonotype was seen at least ten times. One end of the junction varies from germline; a read error may be responsible. The chain has TRBV25-1 and TRBJ1-2; perhaps TRBD1 as D (6 bases). The CDR3 is 16 residues long. CDR1 MGHDK and CDR2 SYGVNS come from the germline V gene. CDR3 in amino acids: CASSPPGGRTNYGYIF. The DNA for the CDR3 is TGTGCCAGCAGCCCCCCTGGGGGCAGAACTAACTATGGCTACATCTTC.

About this clonotype: An end of the junction does not agree with germline; a read error may underlie this. V and J are TRBV24-1 and TRBJ1-5; D gene ambiguous. The length of the CDR3 is 14 residues. CDR1 and CDR2 (germline): KGHDR, SFDVKD. The DNA of the CDR3 is TGTGCCAGCAGTTTGGGTGGGGAGGCTCAGCCCCAGCATTTT. Protein: CASSLGGEAQPQHF.

The chain couples TRBV7-2 to TRBJ1-1; D uncertain. V lost 5 bases to trimming and J lost 4 bases, with 8 bases between them. Germline V CDR1 and CDR2: SGHTA, FQGNSA. CDR3 length: 12 amino acids. DNA of the CDR3: TGTGCCAGCAGCGACTGGGGCACTGAAGCTTTCTTT. Translation gives CASSDWGTEAFF.

As DNA, the CDR3 is TGTGCCAGCAGTTACGTTCACACAGGGGGCACTGAAGCTTTCTTT. This codes for CASSYVHTGGTEAFF. The V gene is TRBV6-5, the J gene TRBJ1-1, with TRBD1 matching 8 bases. Germline V CDR1 and CDR2: MNHEY, SVGAGI. Trimming at V came to 2 bases and at J to 4 bases, leaving 6 bases not matched to a gene. CDR3 length: 15 amino acids.

This clonotype was counted a few times. V gene TRBV20-1 combines with J gene TRBJ1-6, with D tentatively TRBD1 (5 bases). The CDR3 consists of 13 residues. Between the trimmed V and J ends, which lost 8 bases and 7 bases, there was a span of 15 bases. Germline values: CDR1 DFQATT, CDR2 SNEGSKA (reference sequence). CDR3 region: CSQRGTDNSPLHF. CDR3 bases: TGCAGTCAACGAGGGACCGACAATTCACCCCTCCACTTT.

The table lists this clonotype with many counts. The rearrangement uses TRBV2 and TRBJ1-5; tentative D call: TRBD1 (5 bases). Germline V gene sequence: CDR1 SNHLY, CDR2 FYNNEI. Trimming took 6 bases from V and 5 from J, leaving 14 bases between them. The CDR3 has 14 residues. DNA of the CDR3: TGTGCCAGCAGGGGACGGAGGACTTATCAGCCCCAGCATTTT. As protein: CASRGRRTYQPQHF.